The present TCR beta chain was sequenced within a study of blood T cell repertoires in COVID-19. At the level of the study: The United States, Italy and Spain supplied acute and convalescent COVID-19 samples. The cDNA or gDNA used as material had been derived from T cells, B-cell-depleted T cells, or PBMCs.

Authors' processing steps: Cell counts per sample came from amplifying reference gene primers. Data came from immunoSEQ multiplex PCR; TCRdb stores just in-frame clones and leaves some out. V, J and clone size reflect that table, while D and trimming were determined from the DNA. This table has approximately 250,000 clones, roughly 83% appearing once. It was during active infection that Seattle patients were enrolled and then longitudinally followed. The CDR3 is 16 residues long. Germline CDR1 reads SGHRS; CDR2 reads YFSETQ. J lost 1 base, V lost 0 bases, and 2 bases had no gene match. This clone was detected only a few times.

Sequenced sample: peripheral blood. The sequence came from a woman older than 75 with COVID-19, enrolled during active disease. The chain uses TRBV5-1 and TRBJ1-4, with 8 bases fitting TRBD1. The CDR3 nucleotides read TGCGCCAGCAGCTTGGACAGGGGGTTAACTAATGAAAAACTGTTTTTT. Translating gives CASSLDRGLTNEKLFF.